This section outlines one T cell receptor beta chain sequence together with its context. Only a few counts were recorded for this clone. No cognate antigen has been identified for it. No base qualities exist here, and no much larger clone lies one base off it. This sample is drawn from a study of OX40 agonist ivuxolimab in advanced cancers. Notes on the research overall: Ivuxolimab, which targeted the costimulatory receptor OX40 (CD134), was an agonistic, fully human IgG2 monoclonal antibody. Peripheral TCRbeta sequencing was intended to test whether TCR sequence diversity was altered and clonal T-cell expansion was caused by ivuxolimab. The paper describes the monotherapy dose-escalation part (N = 52 patients) of the phase I trial of ivuxolimab. Partial responses occurred in three dose-escalation patients: two with cutaneous melanoma and one with hepatocellular carcinoma. Intravenous ivuxolimab was administered to patients every 2 weeks at six dose levels: 0.01, 0.1, 0.3, 1.5, 3 and 10 mg/kg. In the dose-escalation cohort, over 65% of patients were male, and the mean age was approximately 55 years, with a range of roughly 20 to 80. Prior anti-PD-1, anti-PD-L1 or anti-CTLA-4 therapy was permitted, and checkpoint inhibitors had been received by more than 35% of dose-escalation patients. Among the 50 to 55 dose-escalation patients, 19 had hepatocellular carcinoma, roughly 15 melanoma, 9 renal cell carcinoma and 9 head and neck cancer. Broad study findings and their caveats: Low levels of normalized T-cell clonal expansion were also seen in some nonresponding patients. At doses of 0.1 to 3.0 mg/kg, clonal expansion of both CD4+ and CD8+ blood T cells was observed from baseline to week 6. Which antigens the clonally expanded peripheral T cells were specific for was not determined. On average, CD8+ T cells showed more expanded clones than CD4+ T cells after ivuxolimab. In the 0.1-3.0 mg/kg groups, partial responders were among the patients with the lowest normalized peripheral clonal expansion, particularly in CD8+ T cells.

Patients with a history of autoimmune disease or receiving systemic immunosuppression were excluded from the trial. In every dose cohort, peripheral blood was drawn for TCR sequencing at baseline, cycle 4 day 1, and cycle 7 day 1. Samples came from an open-label, multicenter, first-in-human phase I dose-escalation trial of ivuxolimab. Adults with locally advanced or metastatic melanoma, renal cell, hepatocellular, or head and neck squamous cell carcinoma were enrolled in the trial. Before TCR sequencing, CD4+ T cells and CD8+ T cells were sorted from peripheral blood as separate populations. Genomic DNA was extracted from sorted cells for sequencing of the TCRbeta CDR3 region. The immunoSEQ Assay was used to sequence the TCRbeta CDR3 regions. The table was pulled from immuneACCESS by TCRdb, which kept in-frame rearrangements only. Such tables lose some clones; where checked, under half of the loss comes from unresolved V genes, and the rest has no known cause. This sample holds 30,000 or so clones; around 80% were observed only once. The ten largest account for less than 25% of the sample.

Ends trimmed: V by 6 bases, J by 3 bases; bases unmatched to a gene: 12. The CDR3 sequence holds 16 residues, the cysteine and phenylalanine included. Solely the CDR3 DNA is kept, with 48 bases framed from the first base. The germline V gene yields SNHLY for CDR1 and FYNNEI for CDR2. The chain was built from TRBV2 and TRBJ2-7, with 9 bases aligning to TRBD1. The starting material was CD4+ or CD8+ T cells sorted from blood, obtained in a trial of the OX40 agonist ivuxolimab. The TCR was taken from an adult with an advanced solid tumor such as melanoma, head and neck, liver or kidney cancer. The nucleotide sequence reads as follows: TGTGCCAGCAGACGACTACCGGGACAGGGCAGCTACGAGCAGTACTTC. The translation is CASRRLPGQGSYEQYF.